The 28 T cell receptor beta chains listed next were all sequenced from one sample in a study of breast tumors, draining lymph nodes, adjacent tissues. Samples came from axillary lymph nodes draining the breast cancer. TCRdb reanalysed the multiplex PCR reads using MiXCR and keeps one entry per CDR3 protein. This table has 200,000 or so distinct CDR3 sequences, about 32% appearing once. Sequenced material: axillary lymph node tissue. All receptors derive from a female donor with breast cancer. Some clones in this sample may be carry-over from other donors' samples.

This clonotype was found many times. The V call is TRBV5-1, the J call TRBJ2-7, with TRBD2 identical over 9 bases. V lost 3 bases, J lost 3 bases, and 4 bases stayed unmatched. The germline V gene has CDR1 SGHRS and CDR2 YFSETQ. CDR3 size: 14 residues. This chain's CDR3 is CASSSLAGHYEQYF. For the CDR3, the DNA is TGCGCCAGCAGCTCCCTAGCGGGGCACTACGAGCAGTACTTC.

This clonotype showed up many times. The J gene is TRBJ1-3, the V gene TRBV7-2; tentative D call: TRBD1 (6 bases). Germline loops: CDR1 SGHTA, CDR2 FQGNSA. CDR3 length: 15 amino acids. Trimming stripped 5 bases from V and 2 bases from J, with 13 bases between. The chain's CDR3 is CASSPQGQTGNTIYF. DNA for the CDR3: TGTGCCAGCAGCCCTCAGGGGCAAACTGGAAACACCATATATTTT.

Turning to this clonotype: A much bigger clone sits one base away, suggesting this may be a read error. CDR3: CASSLGGAAYQETQYF. CDR3 in DNA: TGTGCCAGCAGCTTAGGGGGAGCGGCATACCAAGAGACCCAGTACTTC. The chain is built from TRBV11-2 and TRBJ2-5; tentative D call: TRBD2 (5 bases). Trimming left V 1 base short and J 0 bases short, with 12 bases between. The germline V gene encodes CDR1 SGHAT and CDR2 FQNNGV. This CDR3 comprises 16 residues.

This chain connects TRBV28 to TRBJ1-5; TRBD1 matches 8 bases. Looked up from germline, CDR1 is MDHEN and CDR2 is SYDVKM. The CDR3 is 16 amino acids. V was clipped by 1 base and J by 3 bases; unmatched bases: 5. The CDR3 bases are TGTGCCAGCAGTTTATTTGACAGGGGTCCCAATCAGCCCCAGCATTTT. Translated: CASSLFDRGPNQPQHF.

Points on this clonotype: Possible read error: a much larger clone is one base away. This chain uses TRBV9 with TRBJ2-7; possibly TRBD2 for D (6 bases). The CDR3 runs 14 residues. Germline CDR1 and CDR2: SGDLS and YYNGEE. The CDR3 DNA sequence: TGTGCCAGCAGCGGGGGACTCCCGGGGGACGAGCAGTCCTTC. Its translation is CASSGGLPGDEQSF.

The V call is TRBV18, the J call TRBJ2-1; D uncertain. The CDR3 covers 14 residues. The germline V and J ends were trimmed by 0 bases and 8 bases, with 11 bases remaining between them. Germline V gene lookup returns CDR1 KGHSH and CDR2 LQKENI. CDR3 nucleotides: TGTGCCAGCTCACCACCGGCAAGAAGGGATGAGCAGTTCTTC. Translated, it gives CASSPPARRDEQFF.

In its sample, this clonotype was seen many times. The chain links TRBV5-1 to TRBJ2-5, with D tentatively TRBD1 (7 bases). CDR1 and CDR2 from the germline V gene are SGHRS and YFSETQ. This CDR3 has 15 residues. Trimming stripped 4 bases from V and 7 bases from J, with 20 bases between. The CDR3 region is CASSPDRRGVGTQYF. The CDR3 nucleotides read TGCGCCAGCAGCCCGGACAGGAGGGGGGTAGGGACCCAGTACTTC.

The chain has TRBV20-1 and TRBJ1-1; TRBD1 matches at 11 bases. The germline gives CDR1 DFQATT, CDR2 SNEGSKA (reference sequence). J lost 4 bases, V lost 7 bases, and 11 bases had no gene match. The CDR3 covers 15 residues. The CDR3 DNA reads TGCAGTGTTACGGGGACAGGGGGTTGGGCCACTGAAGCTTTCTTT. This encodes CSVTGTGGWATEAFF.

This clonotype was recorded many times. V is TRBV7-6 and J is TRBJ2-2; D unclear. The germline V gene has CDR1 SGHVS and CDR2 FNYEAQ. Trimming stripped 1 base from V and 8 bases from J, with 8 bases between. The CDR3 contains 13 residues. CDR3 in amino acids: CASSLVGVGELFF. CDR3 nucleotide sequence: TGTGCCAGCAGCTTAGTTGGAGTTGGGGAGCTGTTTTTT. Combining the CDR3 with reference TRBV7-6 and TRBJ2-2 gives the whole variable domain GAGVSQSPRYKVTKRGQDVALRCDPISGHVSLYWYRQALGQGPEFLTYFNYEAQQDKSGLPNDRFSAERPEGSISTLTIQRTEQRDSAMYRCASSLVGVGELFFGEGSRLTVL.

This CDR3 reads CASSFGTLANIQYF. The CDR3, as DNA: TGTGCCAGCAGTTTCGGGACACTCGCAAACATTCAGTACTTC. V and J are TRBV6-2 or TRBV6-3 and TRBJ2-4; possibly TRBD1 for D (6 bases). The CDR3 sequence is 14 residues long. Per the germline V gene, CDR1 is MNHEY and CDR2 is SVGEGT. Trimming cost V 4 bases and J 6 bases, with 13 bases left between them.

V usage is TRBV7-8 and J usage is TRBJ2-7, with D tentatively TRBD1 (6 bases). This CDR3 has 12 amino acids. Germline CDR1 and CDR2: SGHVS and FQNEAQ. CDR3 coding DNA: TGTGCCAGCAGCTTCGTGACAGGCGCGATTAACGTC. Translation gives CASSFVTGAINV.

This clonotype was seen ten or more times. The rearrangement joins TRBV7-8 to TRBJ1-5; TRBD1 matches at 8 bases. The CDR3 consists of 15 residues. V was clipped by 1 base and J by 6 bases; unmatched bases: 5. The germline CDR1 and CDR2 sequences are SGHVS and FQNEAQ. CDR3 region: CASSLGSGGPQPQHF. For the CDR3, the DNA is TGTGCCAGCAGCTTAGGGTCAGGGGGCCCTCAGCCCCAGCATTTT.

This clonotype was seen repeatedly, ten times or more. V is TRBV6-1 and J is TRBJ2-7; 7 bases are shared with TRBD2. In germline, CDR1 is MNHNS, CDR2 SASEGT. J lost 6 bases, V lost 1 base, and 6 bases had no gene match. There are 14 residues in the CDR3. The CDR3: CASSEGGGDGEQYF. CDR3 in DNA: TGTGCCAGCAGTGAAGGTGGGGGGGACGGCGAGCAGTACTTC.

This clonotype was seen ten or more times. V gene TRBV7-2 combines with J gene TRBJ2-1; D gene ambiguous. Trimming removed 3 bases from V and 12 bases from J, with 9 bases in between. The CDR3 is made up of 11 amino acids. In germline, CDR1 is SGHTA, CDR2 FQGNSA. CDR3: CASSLRRGQFF. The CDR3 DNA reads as TGTGCCAGCAGCTTGAGGAGAGGGCAGTTCTTC.

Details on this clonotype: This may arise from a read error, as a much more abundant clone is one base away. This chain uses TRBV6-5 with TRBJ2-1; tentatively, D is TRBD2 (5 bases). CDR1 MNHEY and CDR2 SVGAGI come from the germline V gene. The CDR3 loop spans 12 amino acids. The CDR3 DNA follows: TGTGCCGGCAGTCTAGCACCGCCTGAGCAGTTCTTC. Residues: CAGSLAPPEQFF.

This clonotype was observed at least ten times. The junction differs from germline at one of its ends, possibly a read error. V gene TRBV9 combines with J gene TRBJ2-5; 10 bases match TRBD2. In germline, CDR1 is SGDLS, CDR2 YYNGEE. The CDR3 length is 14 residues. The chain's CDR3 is CASSVSGLAETQSF. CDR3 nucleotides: TGTGCCAGCAGCGTATCAGGACTAGCGGAGACCCAGTCCTTC.

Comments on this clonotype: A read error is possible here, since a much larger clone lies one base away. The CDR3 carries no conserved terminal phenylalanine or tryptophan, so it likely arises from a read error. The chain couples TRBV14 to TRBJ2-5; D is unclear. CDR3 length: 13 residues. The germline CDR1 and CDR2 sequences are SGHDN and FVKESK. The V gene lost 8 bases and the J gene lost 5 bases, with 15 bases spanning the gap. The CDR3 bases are TGTGCCAGCGCCAGAGCGAGTGGGGAGACCCAGTACTCC. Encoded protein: CASARASGETQYS.

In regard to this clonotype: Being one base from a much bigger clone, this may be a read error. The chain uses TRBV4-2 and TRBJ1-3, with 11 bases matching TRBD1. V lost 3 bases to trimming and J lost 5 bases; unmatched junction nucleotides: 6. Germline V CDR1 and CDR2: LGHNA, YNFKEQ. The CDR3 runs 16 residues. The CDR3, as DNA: TGTGCCAGCAGCCACTTTGGACAGGGGGCAAGAAACACCATATATTTT. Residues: CASSHFGQGARNTIYF.

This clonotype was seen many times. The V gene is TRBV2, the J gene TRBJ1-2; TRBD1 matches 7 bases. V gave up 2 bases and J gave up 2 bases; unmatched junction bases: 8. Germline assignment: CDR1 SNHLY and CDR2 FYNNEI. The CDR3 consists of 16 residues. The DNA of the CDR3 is TGTGCCAGCAGTGAATGGGGAGACAGGGCGAACTATGGCTACACCTTC. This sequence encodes CASSEWGDRANYGYTF.

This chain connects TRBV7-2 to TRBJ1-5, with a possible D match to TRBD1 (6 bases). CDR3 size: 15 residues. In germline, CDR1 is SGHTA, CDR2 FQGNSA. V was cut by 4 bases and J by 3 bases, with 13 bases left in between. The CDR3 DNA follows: TGTGCCAGCAGCTCCATCGGACAGCCCAATCAGCCCCAGCATTTT. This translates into CASSSIGQPNQPQHF.

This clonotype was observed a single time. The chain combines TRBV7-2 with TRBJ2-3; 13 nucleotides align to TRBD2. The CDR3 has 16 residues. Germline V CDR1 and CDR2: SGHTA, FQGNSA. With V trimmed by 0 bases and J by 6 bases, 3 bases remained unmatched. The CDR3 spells CASSLATSGRADTQYF. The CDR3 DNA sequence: TGTGCCAGCAGCTTAGCAACTAGCGGGAGGGCCGATACGCAGTATTTT. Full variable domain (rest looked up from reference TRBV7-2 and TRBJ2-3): GAGVSQSPSNKVTEKGKDVELRCDPISGHTALYWYRQSLGQGLEFLIYFQGNSAPDKSGLPSDRFSAERTGGSVSTLTIQRTQQEDSAVYLCASSLATSGRADTQYFGPGTRLTVL.

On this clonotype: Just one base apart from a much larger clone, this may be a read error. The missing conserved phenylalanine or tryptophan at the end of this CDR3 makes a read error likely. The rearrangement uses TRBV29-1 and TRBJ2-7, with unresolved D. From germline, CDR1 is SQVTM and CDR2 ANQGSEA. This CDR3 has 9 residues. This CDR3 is CIPELEQYL. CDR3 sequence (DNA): TGCATCCCAGAGCTCGAGCAGTACCTC.

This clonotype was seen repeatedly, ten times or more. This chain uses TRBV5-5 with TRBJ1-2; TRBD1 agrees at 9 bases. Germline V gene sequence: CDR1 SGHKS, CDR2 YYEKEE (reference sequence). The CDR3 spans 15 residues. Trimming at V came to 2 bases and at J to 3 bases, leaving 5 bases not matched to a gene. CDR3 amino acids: CASSFRDRDYYGYTF. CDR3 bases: TGTGCCAGCAGCTTCCGGGACAGGGATTACTATGGCTACACCTTC.

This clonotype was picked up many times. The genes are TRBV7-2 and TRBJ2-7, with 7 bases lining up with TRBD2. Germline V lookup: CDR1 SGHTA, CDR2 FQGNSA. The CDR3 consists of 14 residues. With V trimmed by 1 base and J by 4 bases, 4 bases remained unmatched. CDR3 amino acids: CASSLEGGPYEQYF. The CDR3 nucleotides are TGTGCCAGCAGCTTAGAGGGAGGGCCTTACGAGCAGTACTTC.

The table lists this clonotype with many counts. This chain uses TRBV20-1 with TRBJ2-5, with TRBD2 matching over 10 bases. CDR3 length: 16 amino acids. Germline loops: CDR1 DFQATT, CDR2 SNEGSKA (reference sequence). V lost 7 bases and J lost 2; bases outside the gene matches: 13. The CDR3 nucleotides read TGCAGTGTAGGAAAACCTAGCGGGGGACAACAAGAGACCCAGTACTTC. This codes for CSVGKPSGGQQETQYF.

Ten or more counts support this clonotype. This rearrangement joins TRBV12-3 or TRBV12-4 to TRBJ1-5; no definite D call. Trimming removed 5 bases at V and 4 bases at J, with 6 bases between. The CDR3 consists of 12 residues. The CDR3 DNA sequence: TGTGCCAGCAGTCCGGCGAATCAGCCCCAGCATTTT. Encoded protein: CASSPANQPQHF.

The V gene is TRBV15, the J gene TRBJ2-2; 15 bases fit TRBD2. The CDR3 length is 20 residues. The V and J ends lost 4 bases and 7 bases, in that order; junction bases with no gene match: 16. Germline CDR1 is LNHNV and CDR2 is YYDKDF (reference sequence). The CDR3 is CATSTLAGPGLAGGGGELFF. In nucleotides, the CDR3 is TGTGCCACCAGCACTTTAGCAGGACCGGGACTAGCGGGAGGAGGCGGGGAGCTGTTTTTT. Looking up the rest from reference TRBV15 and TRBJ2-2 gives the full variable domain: DAMVIQNPRYQVTQFGKPVTLSCSQTLNHNVMYWYQQKSSQAPKLLFHYYDKDFNNEADTPDNFQSRRPNTSFCFLDIRSPGLGDTAMYLCATSTLAGPGLAGGGGELFFGEGSRLTVL.

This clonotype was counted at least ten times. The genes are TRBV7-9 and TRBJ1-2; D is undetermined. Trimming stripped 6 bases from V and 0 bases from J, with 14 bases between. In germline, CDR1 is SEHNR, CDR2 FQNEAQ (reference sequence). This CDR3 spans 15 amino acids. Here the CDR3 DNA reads TGTGCCAGCAGTACCCGGGAGACCTCTAACTATGGCTACACCTTC. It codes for CASSTRETSNYGYTF.